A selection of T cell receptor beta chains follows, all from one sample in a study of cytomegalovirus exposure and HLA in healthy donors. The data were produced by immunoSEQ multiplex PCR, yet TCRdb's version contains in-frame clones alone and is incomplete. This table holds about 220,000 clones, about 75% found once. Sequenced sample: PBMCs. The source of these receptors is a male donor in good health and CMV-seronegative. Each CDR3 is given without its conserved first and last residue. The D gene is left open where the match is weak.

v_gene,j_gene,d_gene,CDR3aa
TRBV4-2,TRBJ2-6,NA,ASSDSEASGANVLT
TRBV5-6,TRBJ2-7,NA,ASSLVRVSYEQY
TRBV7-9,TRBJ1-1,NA,ASSLSGGGGTEAF
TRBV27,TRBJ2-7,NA,ASHSRPDIEY
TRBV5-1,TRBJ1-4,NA,ASSLRGIVGEKLF
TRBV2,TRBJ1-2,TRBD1,ASSERDRVYYGYT
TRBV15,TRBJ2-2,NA,ATSRRSRGGELF
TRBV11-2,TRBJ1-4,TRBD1,ASSLEPRGNNEKLF
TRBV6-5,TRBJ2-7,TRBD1,ASSYTGGFEQY
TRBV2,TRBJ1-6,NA,ASSERSSSYNSPLH
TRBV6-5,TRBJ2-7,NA,ASSSGDTYYEQY
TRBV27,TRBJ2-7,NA,ASSQLAGTPYEQY
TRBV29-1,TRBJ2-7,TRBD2,SASGLASSYEQY
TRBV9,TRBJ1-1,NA,ASSAHSGLNTEAF
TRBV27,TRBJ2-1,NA,ASSPDGAYNEQF
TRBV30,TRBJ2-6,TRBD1,AWATRGPGANVLT
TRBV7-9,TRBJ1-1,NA,ASSLALRTEAF
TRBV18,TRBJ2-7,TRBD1,ASSPLDRVFEQY
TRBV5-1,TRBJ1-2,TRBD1,ASSSGQGDGYT
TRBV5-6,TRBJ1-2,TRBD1,ASRTGQAANYGYT
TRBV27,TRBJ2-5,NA,ASSLGLSQETQY
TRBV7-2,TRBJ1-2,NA,ASSLALPGQSGYT
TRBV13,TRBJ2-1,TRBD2,ASSSSSGTSGRATSYNEQF
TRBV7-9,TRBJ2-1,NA,ASSPDSYNEQF
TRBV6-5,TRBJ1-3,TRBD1,ASSSEQGARNTIY
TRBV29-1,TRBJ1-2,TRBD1,SVERDRETKYGYT
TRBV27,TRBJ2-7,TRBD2,ASSPGGVGEQY
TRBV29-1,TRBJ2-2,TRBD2,SVERRGGRPGELF
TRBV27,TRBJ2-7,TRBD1,ASRLGQGSYEQY
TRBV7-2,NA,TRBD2,ASSLGLAGDEQY
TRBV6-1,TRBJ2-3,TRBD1,ASSSTGLTDTQY
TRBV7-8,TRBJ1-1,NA,ASSLSRVGNTEAF
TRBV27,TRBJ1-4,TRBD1,ASRSRGLEKLF
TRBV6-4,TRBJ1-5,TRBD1,ASSDSIRQGAQPQH
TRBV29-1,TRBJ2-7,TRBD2,SVERGDEQY
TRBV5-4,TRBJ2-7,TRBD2,ASSQNSGGPEQY
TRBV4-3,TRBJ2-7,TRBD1,ASSNRDRVNEQY
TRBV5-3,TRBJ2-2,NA,ARSLAGSRSGELF
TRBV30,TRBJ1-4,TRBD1,AWSVSGTGVEKLF
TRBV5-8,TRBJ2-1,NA,ASSANRAGLYNEQF
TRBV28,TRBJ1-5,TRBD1,ASIGRGRSQPQH
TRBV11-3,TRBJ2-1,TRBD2,ASSPGLASHEQF
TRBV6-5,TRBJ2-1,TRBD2,ASRLLTGGYNEQF
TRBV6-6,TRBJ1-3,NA,ASRFGGDGNTIY
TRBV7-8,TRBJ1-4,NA,ASSLGSGHNNEKLF
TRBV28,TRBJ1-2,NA,ASSQDSYGYT
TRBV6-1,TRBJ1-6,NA,ASSGPPSFNSPLH
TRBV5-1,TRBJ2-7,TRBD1,ASSSDRYYEQY
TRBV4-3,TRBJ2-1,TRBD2,ASSYLAGEEGEQF
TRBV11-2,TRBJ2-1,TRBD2,ASRTSGRGAYNEQF
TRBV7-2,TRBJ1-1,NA,ASSLTGNGRANTEAF
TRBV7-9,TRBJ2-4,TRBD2,ASSLGAGGRDKNIQY